The rows below give T cell receptor beta chains drawn from one sample of a study of PD-1 blockade in classical Hodgkin lymphoma. Produced via immunoSEQ multiplex PCR; TCRdb's table is partial and in-frame only. The sample has some 93,000 clones, 92% seen once. Specimen: peripheral blood mononuclear cells (PBMCs), collected at baseline. The receptors stem from a human donor with classical Hodgkin lymphoma. CDR3s include the opening cysteine and the closing phenylalanine or tryptophan. Fields, in order: V gene, D gene, J gene, CDR3 DNA, CDR3 protein. The D gene is left open where the match is weak.

TRBV5-1,TRBD1,TRBJ1-2,TGCGCCAGCAGCTTGGCCGCGGGACAGGGGAACTATGGCTACACCTTC,CASSLAAGQGNYGYTF
TRBV15,.,TRBJ2-2,TGTGCCACCAGTCCTTCGTTAACCGAAATTGGGCTGTTTTTT,CATSPSLTEIGLFF
TRBV2,TRBD2,TRBJ2-1,TGTGCCAGCATTAGGAAGACTAGCGGGAGCTCCTACAATGAGCAGTTCTTC,CASIRKTSGSSYNEQFF
TRBV6-4,.,TRBJ1-5,TGTGCCAGCTATAGGACGGCGCCCCAGCATTTT,CASYRTAPQHF
TRBV5-1,.,TRBJ1-4,TGCGCCAGCAGCCTGGAAGTGAATGAAAAACTGTTTTTT,CASSLEVNEKLFF
TRBV13,TRBD1,TRBJ2-5,TGTGCCAGCAGCATCCACAGGGGGCAGCAAGAGACCCAGTACTTC,CASSIHRGQQETQYF
TRBV6-5,.,TRBJ1-1,TGTGCCAGCAGTTACAGGAGGGGAAACACTGAAGCTTTCTTT,CASSYRRGNTEAFF
TRBV7-9,.,TRBJ2-3,TGTGCCAGCAGCTACTGGGCCGCAGATACGCAGTATTTT,CASSYWAADTQYF
TRBV30,.,TRBJ2-7,TGTGCCTGGACAAGCGGGCACTCCTACGAGCAGTACTTC,CAWTSGHSYEQYF
TRBV18,TRBD1,TRBJ1-1,TGTGCCAGCTCACCAGGATCCCGACAGGGCGAAGCTTTCTTT,CASSPGSRQGEAFF
TRBV5-1,.,TRBJ2-7,TGCGCCAGCAGCTTGAATGACGAGCGGTACGAGCAGTACTTC,CASSLNDERYEQYF
TRBV10-3,.,TRBJ2-2,TGTGCCATCAGTGGCGAGACCGGGACACGGATGGACTCCGGGGAGCTGTTTTTT,CAISGETGTRMDSGELFF
TRBV27,TRBD1,TRBJ1-5,TGTGCCAGCAGTTGGGACAGCGTCAACAATCAGCCCCAGCATTTT,CASSWDSVNNQPQHF
TRBV7-9,.,TRBJ2-7,TGTGCCAGCAGCACGAGACAGGCCGGGATCTACGAGCAGTACTTC,CASSTRQAGIYEQYF
TRBV2,.,TRBJ1-1,TGTGCCAGCAGCTCCCCCGGTCGGGGGAACACTGAAGCTTTCTTT,CASSSPGRGNTEAFF
TRBV10-3,TRBD2,TRBJ2-1,TGTGCCATCAGGGGGGATGGTAGCGGGAGCCGTCTATCCTACAATGAGCAGTTCTTC,CAIRGDGSGSRLSYNEQFF
TRBV7-8,TRBD1,TRBJ1-1,TGTGCCAGCAGCTTACCCATAAGACCACAGGGGCGGAACACTGAAGCTTTCTTT,CASSLPIRPQGRNTEAFF
TRBV9,.,TRBJ2-1,TGTGCCAGCAGGGATGGCGCTCGGGATGAGCAGTTCTTC,CASRDGARDEQFF
TRBV15,.,TRBJ2-2,TGTGCCACCAGCAGAAAAACAAACACCGGGGAGCTGTTTTTT,CATSRKTNTGELFF
TRBV19,.,TRBJ1-5,TGTGCCAGTAGTATCGGGGGAGGTCAGCCCCAGCATTTT,CASSIGGGQPQHF
TRBV7-9,.,TRBJ1-2,TGTGCCAGCAGCCATCAAGGTGGTCTCAACTATGGCTACACCTTC,CASSHQGGLNYGYTF
TRBV4-1,TRBD2,TRBJ2-7,TGCGCCAGCAGCCAAGTCAGGCCCTCCAGGCGGGAGAGCTCCTACGAGCAGTACTTC,CASSQVRPSRRESSYEQYF
TRBV6-6,TRBD2,TRBJ2-7,TGTGCCAGCAGTTACACCTTAGCGGGTGAAGAGCAGTACTTC,CASSYTLAGEEQYF
TRBV14,.,TRBJ2-7,TGTGCCAGCAGCCAAGACCAATTGTACGAGCAGTACTTC,CASSQDQLYEQYF
TRBV19,.,TRBJ2-7,TGTGCCAGTAGCCCTGTCCTTCGCGGGCCCTACGAGCAGTACTTC,CASSPVLRGPYEQYF
TRBV6-1,.,TRBJ1-5,TGTGCCAGCAGTGAAGCAGGGGGGCGGTCTCAGCCCCAGCATTTT,CASSEAGGRSQPQHF
TRBV25-1,.,TRBJ2-3,TGTGCCAGCAGTGACAGGGTAGGAGGTACAGATACGCAGTATTTT,CASSDRVGGTDTQYF
TRBV19,.,TRBJ1-2,TGTGCCAGCGATGACCCGAGGATCGGGGGTGACTATGGCTACACCTTC,CASDDPRIGGDYGYTF
TRBV5-1,TRBD1,TRBJ2-1,TGCGCCAGCAGCTTGCCCGGACAGGGGTACAATGAGCAGTTCTTC,CASSLPGQGYNEQFF